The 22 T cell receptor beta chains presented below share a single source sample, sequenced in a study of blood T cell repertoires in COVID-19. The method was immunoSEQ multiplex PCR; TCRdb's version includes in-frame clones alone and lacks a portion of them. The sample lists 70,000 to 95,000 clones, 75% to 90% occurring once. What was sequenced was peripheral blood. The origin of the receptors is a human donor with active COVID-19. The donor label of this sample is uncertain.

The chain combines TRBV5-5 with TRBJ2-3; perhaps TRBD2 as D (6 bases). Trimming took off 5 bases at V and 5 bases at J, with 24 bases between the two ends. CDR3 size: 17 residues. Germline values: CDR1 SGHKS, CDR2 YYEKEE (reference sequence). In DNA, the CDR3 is TGTGCCAGCAGGTTGCCGGAACTAGCAGGGTCGGGAGATACGCAGTATTTT. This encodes CASRLPELAGSGDTQYF.

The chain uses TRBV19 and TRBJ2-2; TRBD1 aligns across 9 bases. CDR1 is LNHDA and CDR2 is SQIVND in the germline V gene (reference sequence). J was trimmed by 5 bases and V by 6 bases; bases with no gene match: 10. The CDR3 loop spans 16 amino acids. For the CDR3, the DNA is TGTGCCAGTAGCAAGACCGGGACAGGGAGGACCGGGGAGCTGTTTTTT. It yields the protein CASSKTGTGRTGELFF. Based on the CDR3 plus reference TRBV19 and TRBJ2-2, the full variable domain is DGGITQSPKYLFRKEGQNVTLSCEQNLNHDAMYWYRQDPGQGLRLIYYSQIVNDFQKGDIAEGYSVSREKKESFPLTVTSAQKNPTAFYLCASSKTGTGRTGELFFGEGSRLTVL.

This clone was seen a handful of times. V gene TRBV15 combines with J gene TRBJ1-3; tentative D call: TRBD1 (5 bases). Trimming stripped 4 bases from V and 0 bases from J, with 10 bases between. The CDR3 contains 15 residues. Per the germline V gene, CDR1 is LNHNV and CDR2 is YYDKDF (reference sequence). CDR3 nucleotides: TGTGCCACCAGCAAGGACATTTACTCTGGAAACACCATATATTTT. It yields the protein CATSKDIYSGNTIYF. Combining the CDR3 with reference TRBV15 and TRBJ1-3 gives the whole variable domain DAMVIQNPRYQVTQFGKPVTLSCSQTLNHNVMYWYQQKSSQAPKLLFHYYDKDFNNEADTPDNFQSRRPNTSFCFLDIRSPGLGDTAMYLCATSKDIYSGNTIYFGEGSWLTVV.

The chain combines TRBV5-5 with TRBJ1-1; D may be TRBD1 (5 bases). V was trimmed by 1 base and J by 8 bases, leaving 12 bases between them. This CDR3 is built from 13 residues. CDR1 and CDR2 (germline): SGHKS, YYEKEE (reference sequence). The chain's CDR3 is CASSLMNRLEAFF. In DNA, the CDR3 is TGTGCCAGCAGCTTGATGAACAGGCTAGAAGCTTTCTTT. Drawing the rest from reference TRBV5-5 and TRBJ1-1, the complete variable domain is DAGVTQSPTHLIKTRGQQVTLRCSPISGHKSVSWYQQVLGQGPQFIFQYYEKEERGRGNFPDRFSARQFPNYSSELNVNALLLGDSALYLCASSLMNRLEAFFGQGTRLTVV.

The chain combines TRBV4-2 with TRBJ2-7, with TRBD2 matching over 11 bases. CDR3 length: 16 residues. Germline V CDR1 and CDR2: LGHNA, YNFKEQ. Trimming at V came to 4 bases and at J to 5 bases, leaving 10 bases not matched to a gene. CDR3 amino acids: CASSPRTSGLRDEQYF. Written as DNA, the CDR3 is TGTGCCAGCAGCCCTAGGACTAGCGGGTTGAGAGACGAGCAGTACTTC.

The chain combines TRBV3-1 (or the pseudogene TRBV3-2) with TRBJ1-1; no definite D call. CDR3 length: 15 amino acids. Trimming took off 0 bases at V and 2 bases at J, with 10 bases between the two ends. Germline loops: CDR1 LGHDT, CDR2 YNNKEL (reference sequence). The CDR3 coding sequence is TGTGCCAGCAGCCAAGAACCCGGGGTCAACACTGAAGCTTTCTTT. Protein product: CASSQEPGVNTEAFF.

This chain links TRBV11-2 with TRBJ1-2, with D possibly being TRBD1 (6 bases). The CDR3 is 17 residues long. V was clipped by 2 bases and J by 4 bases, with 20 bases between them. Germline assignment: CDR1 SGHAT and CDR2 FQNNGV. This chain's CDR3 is CASSLRSGVSQGYGYTF. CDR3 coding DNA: TGTGCCAGCAGCTTACGGTCAGGGGTATCCCAAGGCTATGGCTACACCTTC.

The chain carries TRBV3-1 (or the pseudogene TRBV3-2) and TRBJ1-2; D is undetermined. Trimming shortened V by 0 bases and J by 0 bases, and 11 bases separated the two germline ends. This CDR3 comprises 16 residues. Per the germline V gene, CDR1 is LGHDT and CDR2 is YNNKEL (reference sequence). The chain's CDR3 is CASSQDSGNTNYGYTF. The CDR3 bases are TGTGCCAGCAGCCAAGATTCGGGGAACACTAACTATGGCTACACCTTC.

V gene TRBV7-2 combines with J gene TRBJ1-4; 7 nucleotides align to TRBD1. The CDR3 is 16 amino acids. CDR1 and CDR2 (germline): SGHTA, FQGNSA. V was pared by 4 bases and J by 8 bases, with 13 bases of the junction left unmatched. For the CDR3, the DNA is TGTGCCAGCAGCTACGCAACAGGGGAGATAGGCGAAAAACTGTTTTTT. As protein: CASSYATGEIGEKLFF. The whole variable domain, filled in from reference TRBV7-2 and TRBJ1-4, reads GAGVSQSPSNKVTEKGKDVELRCDPISGHTALYWYRQSLGQGLEFLIYFQGNSAPDKSGLPSDRFSAERTGGSVSTLTIQRTQQEDSAVYLCASSYATGEIGEKLFFGSGTQLSVL.

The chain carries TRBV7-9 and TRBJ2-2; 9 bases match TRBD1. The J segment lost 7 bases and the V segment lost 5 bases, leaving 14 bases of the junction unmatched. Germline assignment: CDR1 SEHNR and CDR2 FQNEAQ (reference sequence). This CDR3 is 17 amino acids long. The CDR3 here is CASSAIQGAPGHGELFF. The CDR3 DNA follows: TGTGCCAGCAGCGCCATACAGGGGGCGCCGGGGCACGGGGAGCTGTTTTTT.

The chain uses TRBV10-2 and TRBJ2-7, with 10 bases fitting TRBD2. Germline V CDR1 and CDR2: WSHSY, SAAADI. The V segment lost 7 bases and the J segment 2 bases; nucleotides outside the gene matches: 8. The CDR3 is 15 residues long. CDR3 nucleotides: TGCGCCAGCACCGTACTAGCGGGGAGTGCCTACGAGCAGTACTTC. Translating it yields CASTVLAGSAYEQYF.

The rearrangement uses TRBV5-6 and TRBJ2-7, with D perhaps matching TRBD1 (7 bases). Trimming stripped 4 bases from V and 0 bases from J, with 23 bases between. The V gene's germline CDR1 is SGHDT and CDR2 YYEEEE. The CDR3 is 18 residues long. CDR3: CASSPGLTGVRSSYEQYF. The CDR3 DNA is TGTGCCAGCAGCCCGGGACTTACAGGGGTTAGGAGCTCCTACGAGCAGTACTTC.

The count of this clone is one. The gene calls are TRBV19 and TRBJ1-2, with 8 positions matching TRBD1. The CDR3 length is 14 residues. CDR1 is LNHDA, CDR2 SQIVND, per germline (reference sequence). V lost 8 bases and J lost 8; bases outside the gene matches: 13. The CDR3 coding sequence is TGTGCCAGTCGTACCTCCGGGACAGGCGGGGGCTACACCTTC. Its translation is CASRTSGTGGGYTF.

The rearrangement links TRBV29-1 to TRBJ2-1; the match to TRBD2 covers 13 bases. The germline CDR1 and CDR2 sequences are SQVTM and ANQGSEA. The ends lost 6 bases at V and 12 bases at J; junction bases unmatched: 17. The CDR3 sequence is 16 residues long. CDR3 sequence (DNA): TGCAGCGTCCCAGGGGCTGGGACTAGCGGGGTGCTTGGGCAGTTCTTC. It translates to CSVPGAGTSGVLGQFF.

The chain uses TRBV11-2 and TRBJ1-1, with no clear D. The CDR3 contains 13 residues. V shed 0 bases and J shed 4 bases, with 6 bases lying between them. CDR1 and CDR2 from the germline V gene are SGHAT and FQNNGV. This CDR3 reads CASSLEAGTEAFF. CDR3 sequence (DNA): TGTGCCAGCAGCTTAGAGGCGGGCACTGAAGCTTTCTTT. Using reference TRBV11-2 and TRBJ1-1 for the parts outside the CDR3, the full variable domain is EAGVAQSPRYKIIEKRQSVAFWCNPISGHATLYWYQQILGQGPKLLIQFQNNGVVDDSQLPKDRFSAERLKGVDSTLKIQPAKLEDSAVYLCASSLEAGTEAFFGQGTRLTVV.

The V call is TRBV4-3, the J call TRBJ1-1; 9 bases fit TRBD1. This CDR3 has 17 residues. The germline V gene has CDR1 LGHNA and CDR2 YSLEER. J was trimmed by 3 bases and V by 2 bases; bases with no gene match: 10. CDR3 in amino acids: CASSQKMAWTGDTEAFF. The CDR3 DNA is TGCGCCAGCAGCCAAAAAATGGCCTGGACAGGGGACACTGAAGCTTTCTTT.

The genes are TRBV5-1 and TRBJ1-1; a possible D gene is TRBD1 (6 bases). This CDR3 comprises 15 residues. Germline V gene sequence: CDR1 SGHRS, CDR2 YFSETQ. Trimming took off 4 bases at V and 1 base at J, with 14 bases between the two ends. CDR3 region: CASSIRQAENTEAFF. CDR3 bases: TGCGCCAGCAGCATCCGACAGGCGGAGAACACTGAAGCTTTCTTT. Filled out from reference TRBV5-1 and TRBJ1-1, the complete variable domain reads KAGVTQTPRYLIKTRGQQVTLSCSPISGHRSVSWYQQTPGQGLQFLFEYFSETQRNKGNFPGRFSGRQFSNSRSEMNVSTLELGDSALYLCASSIRQAENTEAFFGQGTRLTVV.

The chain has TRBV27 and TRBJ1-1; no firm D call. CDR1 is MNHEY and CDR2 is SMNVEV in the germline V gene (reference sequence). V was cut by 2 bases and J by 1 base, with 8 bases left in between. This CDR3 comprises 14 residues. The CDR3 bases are TGTGCCAGCAGTTTACTATTCGGGAACACTGAAGCTTTCTTT. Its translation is CASSLLFGNTEAFF.

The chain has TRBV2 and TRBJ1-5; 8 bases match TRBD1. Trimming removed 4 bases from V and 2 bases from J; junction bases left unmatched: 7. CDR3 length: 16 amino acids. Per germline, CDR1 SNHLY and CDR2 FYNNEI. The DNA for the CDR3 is TGTGCCAGCAGTGGACGGACAGGGAGAGGCAATCAGCCCCAGCATTTT. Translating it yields CASSGRTGRGNQPQHF. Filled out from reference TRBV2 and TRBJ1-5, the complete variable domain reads EPEVTQTPSHQVTQMGQEVILRCVPISNHLYFYWYRQILGQKVEFLVSFYNNEISEKSEIFDDQFSVERPDGSNFTLKIRSTKLEDSAMYFCASSGRTGRGNQPQHFGDGTRLSIL.

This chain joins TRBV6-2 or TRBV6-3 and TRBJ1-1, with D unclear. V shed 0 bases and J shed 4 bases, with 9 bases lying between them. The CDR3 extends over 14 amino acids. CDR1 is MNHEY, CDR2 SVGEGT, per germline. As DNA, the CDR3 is TGTGCCAGCAGTTACTCGAAAGCAAGCACTGAAGCTTTCTTT. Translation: CASSYSKASTEAFF.

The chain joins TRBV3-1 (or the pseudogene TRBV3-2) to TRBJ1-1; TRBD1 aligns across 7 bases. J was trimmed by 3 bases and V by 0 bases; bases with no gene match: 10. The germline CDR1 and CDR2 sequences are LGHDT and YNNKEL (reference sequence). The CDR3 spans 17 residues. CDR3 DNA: TGTGCCAGCAGCCAAGATGTTGTAACAGGGGCCCACACTGAAGCTTTCTTT. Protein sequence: CASSQDVVTGAHTEAFF.

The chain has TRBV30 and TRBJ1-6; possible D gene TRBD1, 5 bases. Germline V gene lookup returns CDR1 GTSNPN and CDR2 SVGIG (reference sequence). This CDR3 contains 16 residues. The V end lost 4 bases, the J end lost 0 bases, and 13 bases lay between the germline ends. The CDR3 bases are TGTGCCTGGAACTTTGGGGCGAGCTCCTATAATTCACCCCTCCACTTT. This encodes CAWNFGASSYNSPLHF.